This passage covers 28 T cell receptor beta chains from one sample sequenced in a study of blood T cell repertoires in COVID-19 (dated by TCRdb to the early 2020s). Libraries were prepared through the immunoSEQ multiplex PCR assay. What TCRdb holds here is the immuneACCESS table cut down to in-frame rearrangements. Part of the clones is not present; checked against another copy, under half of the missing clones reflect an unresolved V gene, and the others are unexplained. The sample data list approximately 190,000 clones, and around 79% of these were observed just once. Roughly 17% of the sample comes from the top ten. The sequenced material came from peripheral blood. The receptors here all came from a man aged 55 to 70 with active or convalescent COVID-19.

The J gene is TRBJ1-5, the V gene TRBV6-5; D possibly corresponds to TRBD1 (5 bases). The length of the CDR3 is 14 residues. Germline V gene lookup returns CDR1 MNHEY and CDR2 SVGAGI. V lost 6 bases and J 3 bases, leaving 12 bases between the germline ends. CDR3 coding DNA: TGTGCCAGCAGGCCTGACAGCCCCAATCAGCCCCAGCATTTT. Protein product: CASRPDSPNQPQHF.

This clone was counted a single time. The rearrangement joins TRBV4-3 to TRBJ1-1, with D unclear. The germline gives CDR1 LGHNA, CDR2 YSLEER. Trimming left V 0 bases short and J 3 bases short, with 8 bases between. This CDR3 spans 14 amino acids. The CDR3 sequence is CASSQDYADTEAFF. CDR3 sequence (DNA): TGCGCCAGCAGCCAAGACTACGCCGACACTGAAGCTTTCTTT.

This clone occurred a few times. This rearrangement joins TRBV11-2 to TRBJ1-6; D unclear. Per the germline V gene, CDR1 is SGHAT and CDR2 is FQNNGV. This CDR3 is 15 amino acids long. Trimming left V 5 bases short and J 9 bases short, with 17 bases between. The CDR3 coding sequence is TGTGCCAGCAGCGCACAGAAGGGAGGGTTTTCACCCCTCCACTTT. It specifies CASSAQKGGFSPLHF.

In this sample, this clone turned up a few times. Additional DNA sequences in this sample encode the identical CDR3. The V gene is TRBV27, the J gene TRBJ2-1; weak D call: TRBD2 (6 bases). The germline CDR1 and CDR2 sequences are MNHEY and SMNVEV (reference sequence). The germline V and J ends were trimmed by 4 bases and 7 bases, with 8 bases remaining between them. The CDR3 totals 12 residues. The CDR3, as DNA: TGTGCCAGCAGTTCCCGGGGGAATGAGCAGTTCTTC. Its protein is CASSSRGNEQFF.

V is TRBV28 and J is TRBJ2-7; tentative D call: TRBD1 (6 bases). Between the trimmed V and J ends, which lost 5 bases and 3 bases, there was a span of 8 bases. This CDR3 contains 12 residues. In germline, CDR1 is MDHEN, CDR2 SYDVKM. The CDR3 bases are TGTGCCAGCAGTACACAGGGCTACGAGCAGTACTTC. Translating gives CASSTQGYEQYF. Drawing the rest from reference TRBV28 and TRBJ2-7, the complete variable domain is DVKVTQSSRYLVKRTGEKVFLECVQDMDHENMFWYRQDPGLGLRLIYFSYDVKMKEKGDIPEGYSVSREKKERFSLILESASTNQTSMYLCASSTQGYEQYFGPGTRLTVT.

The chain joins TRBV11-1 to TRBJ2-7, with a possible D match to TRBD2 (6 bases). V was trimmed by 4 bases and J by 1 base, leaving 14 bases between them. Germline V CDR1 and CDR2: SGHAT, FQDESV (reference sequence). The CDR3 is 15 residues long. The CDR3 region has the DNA TGTGCCAGCAGCTACTTTACCGGGAGATCCTACGAGCAGTACTTC. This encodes CASSYFTGRSYEQYF.

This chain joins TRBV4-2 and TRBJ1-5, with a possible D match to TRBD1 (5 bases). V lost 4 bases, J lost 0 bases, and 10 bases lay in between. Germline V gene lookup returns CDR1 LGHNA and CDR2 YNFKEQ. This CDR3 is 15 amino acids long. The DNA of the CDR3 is TGTGCCAGCAGCCTTGACAGTACTAGCAATCAGCCCCAGCATTTT. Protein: CASSLDSTSNQPQHF.

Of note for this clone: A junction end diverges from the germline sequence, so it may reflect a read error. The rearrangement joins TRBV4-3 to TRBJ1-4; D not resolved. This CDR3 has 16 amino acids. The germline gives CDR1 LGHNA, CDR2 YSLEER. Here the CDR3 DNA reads TGCGCCAGCAGCCCAGAGACCCGACCCACTAGGAGAAAAACTGTTTTT. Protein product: CASSPETRPTRRKTVF.

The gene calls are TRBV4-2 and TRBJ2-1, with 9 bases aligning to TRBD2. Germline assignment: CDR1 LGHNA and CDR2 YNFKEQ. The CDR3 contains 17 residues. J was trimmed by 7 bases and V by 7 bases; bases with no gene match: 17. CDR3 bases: TGTGCCAGCAATCAGGGGGGTAGCGGGAGCTATTGGAATGAGCAGTTCTTC. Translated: CASNQGGSGSYWNEQFF.

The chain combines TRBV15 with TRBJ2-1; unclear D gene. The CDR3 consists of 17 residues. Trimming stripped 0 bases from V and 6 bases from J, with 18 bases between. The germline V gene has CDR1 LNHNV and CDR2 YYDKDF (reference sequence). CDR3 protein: CATSRDMRGYKVNEQFF. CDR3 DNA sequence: TGTGCCACCAGCAGAGATATGCGAGGATATAAAGTCAATGAGCAGTTCTTC.

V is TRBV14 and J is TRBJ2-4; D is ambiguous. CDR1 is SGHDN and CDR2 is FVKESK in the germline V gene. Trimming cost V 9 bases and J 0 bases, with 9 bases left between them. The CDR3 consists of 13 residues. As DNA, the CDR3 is TGTGCCAGTTTTCTACTAGCCAAAAACATTCAGTACTTC. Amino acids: CASFLLAKNIQYF.

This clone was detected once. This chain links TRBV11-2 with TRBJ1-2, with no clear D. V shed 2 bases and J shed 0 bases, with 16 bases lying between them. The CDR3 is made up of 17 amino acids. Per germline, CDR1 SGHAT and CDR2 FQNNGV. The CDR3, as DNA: TGTGCCAGCAGCTTACTGTTGGAGGGATGGGCTAACTATGGCTACACCTTC. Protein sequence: CASSLLLEGWANYGYTF.

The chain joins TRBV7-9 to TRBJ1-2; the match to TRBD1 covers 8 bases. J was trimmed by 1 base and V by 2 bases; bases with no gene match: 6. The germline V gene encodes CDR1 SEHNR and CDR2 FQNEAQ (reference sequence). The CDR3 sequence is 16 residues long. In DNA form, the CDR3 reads TGTGCCAGCAGCTTATTACAGGGGGGCCTTAACTATGGCTACACCTTC. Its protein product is CASSLLQGGLNYGYTF.

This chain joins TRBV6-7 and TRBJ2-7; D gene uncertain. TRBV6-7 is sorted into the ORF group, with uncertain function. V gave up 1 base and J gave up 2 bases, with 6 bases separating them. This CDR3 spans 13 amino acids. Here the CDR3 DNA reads TGTGCCAGCAGTTACTGGCCCCCCTACGAGCAGTACTTC. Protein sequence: CASSYWPPYEQYF.

CDR3 residues: CASSQALLDRAYEQYF. The CDR3 coding sequence is TGCGCCAGCAGCCAAGCCCTCCTGGACAGAGCCTACGAGCAGTACTTC. The rearrangement links TRBV4-3 to TRBJ2-7, with D possibly TRBD1 on 6 matching bases. V was cut by 1 base and J by 2 bases, with 15 bases left in between. CDR1 and CDR2 from the germline V gene are LGHNA and YSLEER. The CDR3 contains 16 residues.

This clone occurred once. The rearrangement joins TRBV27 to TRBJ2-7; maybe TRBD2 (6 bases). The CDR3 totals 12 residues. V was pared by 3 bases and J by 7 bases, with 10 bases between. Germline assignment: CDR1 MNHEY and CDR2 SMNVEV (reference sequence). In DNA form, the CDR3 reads TGTGCCAGCAGTTTTCGGGGGTGGGAGCAGTACTTC. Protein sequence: CASSFRGWEQYF.

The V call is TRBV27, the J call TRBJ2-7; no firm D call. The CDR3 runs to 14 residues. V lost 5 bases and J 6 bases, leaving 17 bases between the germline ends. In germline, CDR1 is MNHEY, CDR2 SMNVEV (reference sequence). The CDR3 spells CASSNLLTFGEQYF. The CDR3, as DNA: TGTGCCAGCAGTAACTTACTCACCTTCGGCGAGCAGTACTTC.

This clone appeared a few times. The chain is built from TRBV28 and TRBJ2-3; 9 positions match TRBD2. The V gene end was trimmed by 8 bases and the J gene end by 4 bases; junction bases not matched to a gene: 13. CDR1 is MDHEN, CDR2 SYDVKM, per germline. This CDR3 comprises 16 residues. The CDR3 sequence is CASGTLAGENSDTQYF. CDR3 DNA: TGTGCCAGCGGGACTTTAGCGGGAGAAAACTCAGATACGCAGTATTTT.

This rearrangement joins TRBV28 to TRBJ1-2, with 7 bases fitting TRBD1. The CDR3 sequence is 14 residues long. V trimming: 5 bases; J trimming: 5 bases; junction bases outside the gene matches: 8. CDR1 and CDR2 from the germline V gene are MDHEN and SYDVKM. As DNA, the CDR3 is TGTGCCAGCAGTCTCGTGGGACAGAGATATGGCTACACCTTC. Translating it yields CASSLVGQRYGYTF.

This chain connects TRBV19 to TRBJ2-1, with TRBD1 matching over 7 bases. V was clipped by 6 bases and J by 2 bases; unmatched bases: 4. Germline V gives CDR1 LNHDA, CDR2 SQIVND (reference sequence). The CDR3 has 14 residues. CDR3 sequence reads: CASRPGQPYNEQFF. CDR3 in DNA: TGTGCCAGTAGACCGGGACAGCCCTACAATGAGCAGTTCTTC.

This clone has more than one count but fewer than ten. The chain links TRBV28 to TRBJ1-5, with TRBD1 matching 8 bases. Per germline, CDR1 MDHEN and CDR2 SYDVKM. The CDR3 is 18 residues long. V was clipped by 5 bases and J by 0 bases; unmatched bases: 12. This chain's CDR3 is CASSRYSTGTGSNQPQHF. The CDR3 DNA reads TGTGCCAGCAGTCGATACTCTACCGGGACAGGTAGCAATCAGCCCCAGCATTTT.

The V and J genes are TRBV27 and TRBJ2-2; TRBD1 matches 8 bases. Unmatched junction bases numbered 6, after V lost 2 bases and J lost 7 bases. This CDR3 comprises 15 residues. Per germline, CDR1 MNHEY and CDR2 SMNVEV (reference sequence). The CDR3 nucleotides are TGTGCCAGCAGTTTAAGGCAGGGGGCCGTCGGGGAGCTGTTTTTT. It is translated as CASSLRQGAVGELFF.

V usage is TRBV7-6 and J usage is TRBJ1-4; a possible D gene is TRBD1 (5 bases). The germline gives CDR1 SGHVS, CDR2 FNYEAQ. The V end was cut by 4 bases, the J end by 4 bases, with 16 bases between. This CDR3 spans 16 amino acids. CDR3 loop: CASSSFKQGFNEKLFF. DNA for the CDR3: TGTGCCAGCAGCTCTTTCAAGCAGGGATTTAATGAAAAACTGTTTTTT.

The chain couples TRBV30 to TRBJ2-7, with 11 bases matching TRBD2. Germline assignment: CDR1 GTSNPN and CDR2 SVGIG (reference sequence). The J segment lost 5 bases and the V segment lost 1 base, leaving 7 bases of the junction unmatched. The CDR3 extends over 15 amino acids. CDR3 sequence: CAWSGKTSGTHEQYF. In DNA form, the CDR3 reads TGTGCCTGGAGTGGAAAGACTAGCGGGACCCACGAGCAGTACTTC.

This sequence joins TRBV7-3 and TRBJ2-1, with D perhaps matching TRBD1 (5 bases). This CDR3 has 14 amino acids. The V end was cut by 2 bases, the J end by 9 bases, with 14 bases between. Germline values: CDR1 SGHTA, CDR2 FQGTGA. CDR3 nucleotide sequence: TGTGCCAGCAGCTTAGCCCCATACAGGTCTGAGCAGTTCTTC. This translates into CASSLAPYRSEQFF.

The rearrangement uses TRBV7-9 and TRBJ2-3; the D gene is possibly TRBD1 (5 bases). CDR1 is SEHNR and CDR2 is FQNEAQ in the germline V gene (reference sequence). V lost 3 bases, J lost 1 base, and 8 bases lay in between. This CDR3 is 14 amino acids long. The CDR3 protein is CASSLATGTDTQYF. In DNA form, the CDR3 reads TGTGCCAGCAGCTTGGCGACAGGCACAGATACGCAGTATTTT.

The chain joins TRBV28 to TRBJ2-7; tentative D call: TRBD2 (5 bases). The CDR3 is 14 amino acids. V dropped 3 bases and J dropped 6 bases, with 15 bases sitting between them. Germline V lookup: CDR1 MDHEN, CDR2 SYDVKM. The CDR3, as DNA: TGTGCCAGCAGTTTTAGGTGGGAGTCGTCCGAGCAGTACTTC. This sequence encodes CASSFRWESSEQYF. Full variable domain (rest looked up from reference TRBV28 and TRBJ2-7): DVKVTQSSRYLVKRTGEKVFLECVQDMDHENMFWYRQDPGLGLRLIYFSYDVKMKEKGDIPEGYSVSREKKERFSLILESASTNQTSMYLCASSFRWESSEQYFGPGTRLTVT.

In nucleotides, the CDR3 is TGTGCCAGCAGTTCGGACAGGGTTGATGGCTACACCTTC. Amino acid sequence: CASSSDRVDGYTF. The V gene is TRBV27, the J gene TRBJ1-2; 8 bases are shared with TRBD1. V dropped 4 bases and J dropped 6; count of bases not matched to a gene: 4. CDR1 is MNHEY, CDR2 SMNVEV, per germline (reference sequence). The length of the CDR3 is 13 residues.